These T cell receptor beta chains were read from a single sample in a study of blood T cell repertoires in COVID-19. The repertoire was sequenced with immunoSEQ multiplex PCR; TCRdb's copy has only in-frame clones and lacks some. The top ten clones hold about 7% of a sample with 170,000 or so clones, around 83% of them seen once. Input material: peripheral blood. Receptor source: a man aged 50 to 59 with active or convalescent COVID-19. Each CDR3 is given with its conserved first and last residue. A D gene is named only where the DNA matches it firmly. Size tells how often a clone was seen (once, few, many) or the class of an expanded clone, and some rows leave it out.

V gene: TRBV5-1; clone size: NA; D gene: NA; J gene: TRBJ2-3; CDR3 protein: CASSLGQNTDTQYF; CDR3 DNA: TGCGCCAGCAGCTTGGGGCAAAACACAGATACGCAGTATTTT
V gene: TRBV7-2; clone size: NA; D gene: NA; J gene: TRBJ1-1; CDR3 protein: CASSLVQGRTEAFF; CDR3 DNA: TGTGCCAGCAGCTTAGTGCAGGGTCGTACTGAAGCTTTCTTT
V gene: TRBV4-1; clone size: once; D gene: TRBD2; J gene: TRBJ2-3; CDR3 protein: CASSPRTSGSDTQYF; CDR3 DNA: TGCGCCAGCAGCCCCCGGACTAGCGGGAGTGATACGCAGTATTTT
V gene: TRBV15; clone size: NA; D gene: TRBD2; J gene: TRBJ2-1; CDR3 protein: CATSRDLAGGLDEQFF; CDR3 DNA: TGTGCCACCAGCAGAGACCTAGCGGGGGGGCTCGATGAGCAGTTCTTC
V gene: TRBV9; clone size: NA; D gene: TRBD2; J gene: TRBJ2-7; CDR3 protein: CASSVDMGGPYEQYF; CDR3 DNA: TGTGCCAGCAGCGTAGATATGGGAGGGCCATACGAGCAGTACTTC
V gene: TRBV3-1/TRBV3-2; clone size: NA; D gene: NA; J gene: TRBJ2-1; CDR3 protein: CASSQDLGSYNEQFF; CDR3 DNA: TGTGCCAGCAGCCAAGATCTCGGCTCCTACAATGAGCAGTTCTTC
V gene: TRBV19; clone size: NA; D gene: NA; J gene: TRBJ1-1; CDR3 protein: CASSPRRETEAFF; CDR3 DNA: TGTGCCAGTAGCCCCAGGAGGGAGACTGAAGCTTTCTTT
V gene: TRBV7-8; clone size: NA; D gene: TRBD1; J gene: TRBJ2-5; CDR3 protein: CASSLLDRGLGDF; CDR3 DNA: TGTGCCAGCAGCTTGTTGGACAGGGGCCTTGGGGACTTC
V gene: TRBV5-8; clone size: NA; D gene: TRBD2; J gene: TRBJ2-5; CDR3 protein: CASSLGIAGGRKTQYF; CDR3 DNA: TGTGCCAGCAGCTTGGGAATAGCGGGGGGGCGTAAGACCCAGTACTTC
V gene: TRBV29-1; clone size: once; D gene: NA; J gene: TRBJ1-2; CDR3 protein: CSVDGQSGYTF; CDR3 DNA: TGCAGCGTTGATGGCCAGTCCGGCTACACCTTC
V gene: TRBV27; clone size: NA; D gene: NA; J gene: TRBJ1-2; CDR3 protein: CASSLSPGGGKGYTF; CDR3 DNA: TGTGCCAGCAGTTTATCCCCGGGCGGGGGTAAGGGCTACACCTTC
V gene: TRBV28; clone size: once; D gene: NA; J gene: TRBJ1-1; CDR3 protein: CASSLVRQEAFF; CDR3 DNA: TGTGCCAGCAGTTTGGTGAGACAGGAAGCTTTCTTT
V gene: TRBV27; clone size: NA; D gene: TRBD2; J gene: TRBJ2-5; CDR3 protein: CASSLAGGQETQYF; CDR3 DNA: TGTGCCAGCAGCCTAGCGGGAGGCCAAGAGACCCAGTACTTC
V gene: TRBV7-2; clone size: NA; D gene: TRBD2; J gene: TRBJ2-5; CDR3 protein: CASSNWASGRETQYF; CDR3 DNA: TGTGCCAGCAGCAACTGGGCTAGCGGGAGAGAGACCCAGTACTTC
V gene: TRBV9; clone size: NA; D gene: NA; J gene: TRBJ2-7; CDR3 protein: CASSVVPGHSSYEQYF; CDR3 DNA: TGTGCCAGCAGCGTAGTCCCGGGACATAGCTCCTACGAGCAGTACTTC
V gene: TRBV29-1; clone size: NA; D gene: TRBD1; J gene: TRBJ1-1; CDR3 protein: CSVTQGAGTEAFF; CDR3 DNA: TGCAGCGTTACTCAGGGGGCTGGGACTGAAGCTTTCTTT
V gene: TRBV5-1; clone size: NA; D gene: TRBD2; J gene: TRBJ2-7; CDR3 protein: CASSILAGEGEQYF; CDR3 DNA: TGCGCCAGCAGCATACTAGCGGGAGAGGGTGAGCAGTACTTC
V gene: TRBV12-5; clone size: NA; D gene: TRBD1; J gene: TRBJ1-2; CDR3 protein: CATSPGTAYGYTF; CDR3 DNA: TGTGCTACCTCCCCCGGGACAGCATATGGCTACACCTTC
V gene: TRBV24-1; clone size: once; D gene: NA; J gene: TRBJ1-1; CDR3 protein: CATSDYDGEAFF; CDR3 DNA: TGTGCCACCAGTGATTATGACGGGGAAGCTTTCTTT
V gene: TRBV24-1; clone size: once; D gene: NA; J gene: TRBJ2-7; CDR3 protein: CATSDRASSDYEQYF; CDR3 DNA: TGTGCCACCAGTGATAGGGCTAGCAGTGATTACGAGCAGTACTTC
V gene: TRBV7-6; clone size: NA; D gene: NA; J gene: TRBJ2-7; CDR3 protein: CASSQGGSEQYF; CDR3 DNA: TGTGCCAGCAGCCAAGGCGGCTCGGAGCAGTACTTC
V gene: TRBV15; clone size: NA; D gene: NA; J gene: TRBJ2-2; CDR3 protein: CATRQEGTGELFF; CDR3 DNA: TGTGCCACCCGCCAGGAGGGCACCGGGGAGCTGTTTTTT
V gene: TRBV11-2; clone size: NA; D gene: TRBD2; J gene: TRBJ2-7; CDR3 protein: CASSLDPGRALYEQYF; CDR3 DNA: TGTGCCAGCAGCTTAGATCCAGGGAGGGCCCTCTACGAGCAGTACTTC
V gene: TRBV6-5; clone size: NA; D gene: TRBD1; J gene: TRBJ2-7; CDR3 protein: CASRYRGRSYEQYF; CDR3 DNA: TGTGCCAGCAGGTACAGGGGCCGATCCTACGAGCAGTACTTC
V gene: TRBV24-1; clone size: few; D gene: TRBD1; J gene: TRBJ2-5; CDR3 protein: CATSDPGTGLETQYF; CDR3 DNA: TGTGCCACCAGTGATCCTGGGACAGGGCTAGAGACCCAGTACTTC
V gene: TRBV12-3/TRBV12-4; clone size: NA; D gene: NA; J gene: TRBJ2-1; CDR3 protein: CASRFRVGEQFF; CDR3 DNA: TGTGCCAGCAGATTCCGAGTCGGGGAGCAGTTCTTC
V gene: TRBV7-6; clone size: NA; D gene: TRBD1; J gene: TRBJ1-6; CDR3 protein: CASSFGDSHESPLHF; CDR3 DNA: TGTGCCAGCAGCTTCGGGGACAGTCACGAATCACCCCTCCACTTT